This TCR beta chain was found in a study of blood T cell repertoires in COVID-19. About the study: COVID-19 samples, acute and convalescent, were from the United States, Italy and Spain. The cDNA or gDNA used as material had been derived from T cells, B-cell-depleted T cells, or PBMCs.

Germline values: CDR1 MNHEY, CDR2 SMNVEV (reference sequence). The CDR3 is 16 amino acids. J was trimmed by 2 bases and V by 6 bases; bases with no gene match: 10. Profiled with immunoSEQ multiplex PCR; TCRdb holds only in-frame clones, not every one. The sample lists around 16,000 clones, 65% to 90% occurring once. The specimen was peripheral blood. J is TRBJ2-1 and V is TRBV27; 7 bases fit TRBD2. The receptor's source is a man older than 75 with active COVID-19. Here the CDR3 DNA reads TGTGCCAGCAGCCCGACCTCTAGCGGTACCTACAATGAGCAGTTCTTC. It is translated as CASSPTSSGTYNEQFF.